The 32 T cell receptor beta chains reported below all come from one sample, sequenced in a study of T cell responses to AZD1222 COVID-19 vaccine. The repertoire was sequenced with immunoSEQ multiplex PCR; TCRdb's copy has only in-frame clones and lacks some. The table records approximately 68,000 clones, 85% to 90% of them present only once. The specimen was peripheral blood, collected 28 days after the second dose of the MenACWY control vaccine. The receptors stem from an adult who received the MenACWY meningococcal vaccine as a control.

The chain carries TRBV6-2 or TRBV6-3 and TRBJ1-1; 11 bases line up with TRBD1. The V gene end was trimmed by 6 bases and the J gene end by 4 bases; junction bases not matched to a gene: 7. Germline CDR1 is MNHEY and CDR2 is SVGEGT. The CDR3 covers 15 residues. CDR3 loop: CASSPDRGLGTEAFF. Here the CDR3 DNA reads TGTGCCAGCAGCCCGGACAGGGGGCTTGGCACTGAAGCTTTCTTT.

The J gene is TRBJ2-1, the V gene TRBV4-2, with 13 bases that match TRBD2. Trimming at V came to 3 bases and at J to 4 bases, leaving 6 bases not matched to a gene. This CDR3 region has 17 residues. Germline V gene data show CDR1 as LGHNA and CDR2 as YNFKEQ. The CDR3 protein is CASSHGRTSGGYNEQFF. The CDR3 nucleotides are TGTGCCAGCAGCCATGGTAGGACTAGCGGGGGTTACAATGAGCAGTTCTTC.

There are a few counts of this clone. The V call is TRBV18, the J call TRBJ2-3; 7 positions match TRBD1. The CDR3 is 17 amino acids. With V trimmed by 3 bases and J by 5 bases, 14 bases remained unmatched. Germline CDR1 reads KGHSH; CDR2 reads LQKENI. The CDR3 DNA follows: TGTGCCAGCTCACCTGAGGGACAGCTAGAGACGATAGATACGCAGTATTTT. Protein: CASSPEGQLETIDTQYF.

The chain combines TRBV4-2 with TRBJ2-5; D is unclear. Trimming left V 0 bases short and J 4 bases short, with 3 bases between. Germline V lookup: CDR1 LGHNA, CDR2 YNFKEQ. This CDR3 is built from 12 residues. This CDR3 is CASSQDRETQYF. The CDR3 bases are TGTGCCAGCAGCCAAGATCGAGAGACCCAGTACTTC.

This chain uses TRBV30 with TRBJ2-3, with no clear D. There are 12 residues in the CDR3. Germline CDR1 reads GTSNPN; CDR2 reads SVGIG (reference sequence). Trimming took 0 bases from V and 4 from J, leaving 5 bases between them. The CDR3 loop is CAWSVGADTQYF. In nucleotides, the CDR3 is TGTGCCTGGAGTGTAGGTGCAGATACGCAGTATTTT.

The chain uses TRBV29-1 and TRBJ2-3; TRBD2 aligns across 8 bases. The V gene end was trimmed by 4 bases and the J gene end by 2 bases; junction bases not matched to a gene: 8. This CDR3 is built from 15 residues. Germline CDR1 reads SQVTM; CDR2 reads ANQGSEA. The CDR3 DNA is TGCAGCGTTGGTCGGGGGGGGGATACCACAGATACGCAGTATTTT. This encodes CSVGRGGDTTDTQYF.

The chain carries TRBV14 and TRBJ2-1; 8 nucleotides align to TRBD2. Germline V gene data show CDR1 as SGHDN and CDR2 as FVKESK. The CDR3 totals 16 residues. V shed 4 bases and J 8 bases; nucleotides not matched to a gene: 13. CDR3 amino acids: CASSPTLRAGGDEQFF. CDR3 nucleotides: TGTGCCAGCAGCCCAACTCTTAGGGCGGGAGGAGATGAGCAGTTCTTC.

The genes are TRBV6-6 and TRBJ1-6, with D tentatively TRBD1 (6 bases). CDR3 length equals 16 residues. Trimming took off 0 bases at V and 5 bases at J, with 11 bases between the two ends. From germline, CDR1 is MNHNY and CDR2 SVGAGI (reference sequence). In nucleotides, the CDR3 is TGTGCCAGCAGTTACTCCCAGGGGTACAATAATTCACCCCTCCACTTT. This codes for CASSYSQGYNNSPLHF.

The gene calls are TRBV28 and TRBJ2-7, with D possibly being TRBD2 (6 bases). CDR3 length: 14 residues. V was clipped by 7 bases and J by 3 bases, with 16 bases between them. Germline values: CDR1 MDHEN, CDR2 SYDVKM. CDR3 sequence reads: CASNVRGGGYEQYF. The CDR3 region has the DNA TGTGCCAGCAACGTGAGGGGAGGAGGCTACGAGCAGTACTTC. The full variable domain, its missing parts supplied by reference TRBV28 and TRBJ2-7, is DVKVTQSSRYLVKRTGEKVFLECVQDMDHENMFWYRQDPGLGLRLIYFSYDVKMKEKGDIPEGYSVSREKKERFSLILESASTNQTSMYLCASNVRGGGYEQYFGPGTRLTVT.

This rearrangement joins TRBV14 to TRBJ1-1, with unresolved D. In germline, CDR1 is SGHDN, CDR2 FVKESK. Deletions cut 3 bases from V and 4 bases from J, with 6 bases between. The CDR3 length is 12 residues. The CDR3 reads CASSQVPTEAFF. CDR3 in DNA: TGTGCCAGCAGCCAGGTTCCCACTGAAGCTTTCTTT.

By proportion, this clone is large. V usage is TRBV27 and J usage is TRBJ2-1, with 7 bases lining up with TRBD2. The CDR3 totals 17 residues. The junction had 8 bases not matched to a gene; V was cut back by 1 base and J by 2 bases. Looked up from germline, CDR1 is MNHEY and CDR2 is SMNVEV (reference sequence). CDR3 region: CASSLYGSGWTYNEQFF. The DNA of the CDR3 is TGTGCCAGCAGTTTATATGGTAGCGGGTGGACCTACAATGAGCAGTTCTTC.

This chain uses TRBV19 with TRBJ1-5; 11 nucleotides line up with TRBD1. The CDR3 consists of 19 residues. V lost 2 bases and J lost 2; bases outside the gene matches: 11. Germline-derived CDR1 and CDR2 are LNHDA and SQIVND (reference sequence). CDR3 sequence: CASSIISGTGGWGNQPQHF. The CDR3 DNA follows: TGTGCCAGTAGTATAATTTCCGGGACAGGGGGATGGGGCAATCAGCCCCAGCATTTT.

CDR3 amino acids: CASSPSNGSPLHF. The CDR3 DNA reads as TGTGCCAGCAGTCCAAGTAACGGTTCACCCCTCCACTTT. This chain links TRBV12-3 or TRBV12-4 with TRBJ1-6; D unclear. V shed 5 bases and J shed 9 bases, with 11 bases lying between them. The CDR3 runs to 13 residues.

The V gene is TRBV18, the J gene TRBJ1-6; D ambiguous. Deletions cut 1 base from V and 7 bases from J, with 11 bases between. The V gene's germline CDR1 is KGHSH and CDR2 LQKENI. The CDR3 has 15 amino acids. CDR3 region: CASSPLAEVNSPLHF. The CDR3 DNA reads TGTGCCAGCTCACCACTCGCCGAGGTCAATTCACCCCTCCACTTT. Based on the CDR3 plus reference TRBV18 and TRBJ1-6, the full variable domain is NAGVMQNPRHLVRRRGQEARLRCSPMKGHSHVYWYRQLPEEGLKFMVYLQKENIIDESGMPKERFSAEFPKEGPSILRIQQVVRGDSAAYFCASSPLAEVNSPLHFGNGTRLTVT.

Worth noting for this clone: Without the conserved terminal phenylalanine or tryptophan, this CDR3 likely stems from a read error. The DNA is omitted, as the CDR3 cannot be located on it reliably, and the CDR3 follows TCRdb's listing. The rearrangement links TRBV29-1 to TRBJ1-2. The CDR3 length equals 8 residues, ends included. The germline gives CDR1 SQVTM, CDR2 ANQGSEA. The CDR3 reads CSVEVGSI.

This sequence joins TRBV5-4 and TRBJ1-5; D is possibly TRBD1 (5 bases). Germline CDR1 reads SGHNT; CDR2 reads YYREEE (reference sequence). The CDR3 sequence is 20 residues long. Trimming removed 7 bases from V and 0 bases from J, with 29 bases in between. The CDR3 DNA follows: TGTGCCAGCCACAAGCAGGGCCCTATGTTTGATGAGTTTAGCAATCAGCCCCAGCATTTT. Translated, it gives CASHKQGPMFDEFSNQPQHF.

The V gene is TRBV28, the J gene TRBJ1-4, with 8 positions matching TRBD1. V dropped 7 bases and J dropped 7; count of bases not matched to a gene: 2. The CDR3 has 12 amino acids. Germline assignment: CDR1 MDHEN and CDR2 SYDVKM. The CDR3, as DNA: TGTGCCAGCACAGGGGGCGGTGAAAAACTGTTTTTT. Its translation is CASTGGGEKLFF. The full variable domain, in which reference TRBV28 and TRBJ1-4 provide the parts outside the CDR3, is DVKVTQSSRYLVKRTGEKVFLECVQDMDHENMFWYRQDPGLGLRLIYFSYDVKMKEKGDIPEGYSVSREKKERFSLILESASTNQTSMYLCASTGGGEKLFFGSGTQLSVL.

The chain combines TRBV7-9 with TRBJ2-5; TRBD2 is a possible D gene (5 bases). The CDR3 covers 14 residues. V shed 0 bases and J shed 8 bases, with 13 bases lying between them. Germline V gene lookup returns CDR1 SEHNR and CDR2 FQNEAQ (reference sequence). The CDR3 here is CASSLALGRPTQYF. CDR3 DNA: TGTGCCAGCAGCTTAGCACTAGGTCGACCAACCCAGTACTTC.

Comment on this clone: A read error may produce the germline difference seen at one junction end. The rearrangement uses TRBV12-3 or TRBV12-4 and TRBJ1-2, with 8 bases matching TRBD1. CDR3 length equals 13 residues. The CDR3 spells CASSILRRGLPLF. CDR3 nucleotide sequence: TGTGCCAGCAGTATACTCCGCAGGGGGCTCCCCCTCTTC.

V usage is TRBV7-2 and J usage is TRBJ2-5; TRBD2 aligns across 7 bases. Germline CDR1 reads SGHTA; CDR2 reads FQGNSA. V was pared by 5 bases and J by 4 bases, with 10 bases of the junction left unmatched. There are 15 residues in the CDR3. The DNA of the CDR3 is TGTGCCAGCAGCGCCCGGCGCGCGGGGGTAGAGACCCAGTACTTC. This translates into CASSARRAGVETQYF.

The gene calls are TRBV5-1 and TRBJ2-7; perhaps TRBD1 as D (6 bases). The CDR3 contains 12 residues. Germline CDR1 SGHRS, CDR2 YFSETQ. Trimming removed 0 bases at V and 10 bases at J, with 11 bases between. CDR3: CASSLATGNQYF. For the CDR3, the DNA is TGCGCCAGCAGCTTGGCTACAGGGAACCAGTACTTC.

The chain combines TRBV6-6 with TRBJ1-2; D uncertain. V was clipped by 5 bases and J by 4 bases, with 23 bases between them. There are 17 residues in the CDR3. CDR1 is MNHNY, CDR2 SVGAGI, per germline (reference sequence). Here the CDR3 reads CASSPPGSLSGIYGYTF. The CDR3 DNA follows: TGTGCCAGCAGTCCCCCCGGTAGCCTCTCTGGTATCTATGGCTACACCTTC.

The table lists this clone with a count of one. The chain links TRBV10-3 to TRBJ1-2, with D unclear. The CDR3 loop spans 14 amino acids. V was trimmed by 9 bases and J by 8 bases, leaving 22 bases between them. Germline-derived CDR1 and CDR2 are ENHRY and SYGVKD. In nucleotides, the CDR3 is TGTGCCATGGGCATCGGGTCGATAGGGCGCGGCTACACCTTC. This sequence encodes CAMGIGSIGRGYTF.

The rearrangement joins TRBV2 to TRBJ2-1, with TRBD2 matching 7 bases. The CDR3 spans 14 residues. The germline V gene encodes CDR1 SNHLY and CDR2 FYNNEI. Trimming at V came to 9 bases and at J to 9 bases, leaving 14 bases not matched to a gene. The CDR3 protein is CARTVGLGGSEQFF. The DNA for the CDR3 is TGTGCCAGAACCGTGGGACTGGGAGGGAGTGAGCAGTTCTTC.

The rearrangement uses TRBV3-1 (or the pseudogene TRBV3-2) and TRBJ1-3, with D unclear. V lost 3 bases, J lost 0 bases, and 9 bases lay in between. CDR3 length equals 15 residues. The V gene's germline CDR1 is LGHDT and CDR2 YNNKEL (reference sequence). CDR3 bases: TGTGCCAGCAGCCAGGGCGGAGGCTCTGGAAACACCATATATTTT. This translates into CASSQGGGSGNTIYF.

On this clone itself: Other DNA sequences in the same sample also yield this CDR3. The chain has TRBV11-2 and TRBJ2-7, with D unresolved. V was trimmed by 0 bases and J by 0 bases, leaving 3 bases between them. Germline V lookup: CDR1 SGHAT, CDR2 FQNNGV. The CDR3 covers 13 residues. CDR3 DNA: TGTGCCAGCAGCTTAGATGTCTCCTACGAGCAGTACTTC. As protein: CASSLDVSYEQYF.

The CDR3 coding sequence is TGTGCCAGTAGTCCCCTTAGCGGAGGAGAGACCCAGTACTTC. Protein product: CASSPLSGGETQYF. This sequence joins TRBV19 and TRBJ2-5, with D perhaps matching TRBD2 (6 bases). Germline-derived CDR1 and CDR2 are LNHDA and SQIVND (reference sequence). V lost 5 bases and J lost 4, with 14 bases in between. This CDR3 has 14 amino acids.

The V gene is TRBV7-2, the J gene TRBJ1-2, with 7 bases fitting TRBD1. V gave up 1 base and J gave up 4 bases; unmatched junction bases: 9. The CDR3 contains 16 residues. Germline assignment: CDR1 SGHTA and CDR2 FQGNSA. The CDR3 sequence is CASSLGPGQEGYGYTF. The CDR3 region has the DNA TGTGCCAGCAGCTTAGGCCCCGGACAGGAGGGCTATGGCTACACCTTC.

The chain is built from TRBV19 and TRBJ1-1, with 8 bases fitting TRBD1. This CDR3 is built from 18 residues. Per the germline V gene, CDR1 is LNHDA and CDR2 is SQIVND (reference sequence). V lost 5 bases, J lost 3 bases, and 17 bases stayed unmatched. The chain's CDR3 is CASSSRTGIGFGYTEAFF. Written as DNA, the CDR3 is TGTGCCAGTAGTTCTCGGACAGGGATCGGGTTTGGTTACACTGAAGCTTTCTTT.

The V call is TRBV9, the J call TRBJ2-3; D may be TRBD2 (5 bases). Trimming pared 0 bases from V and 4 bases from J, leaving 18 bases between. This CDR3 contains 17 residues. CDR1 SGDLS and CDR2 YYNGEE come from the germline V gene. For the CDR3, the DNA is TGTGCCAGCAGCGTAGCAGAGAGGGAAGCTATCCCAGATACGCAGTATTTT. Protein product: CASSVAEREAIPDTQYF.

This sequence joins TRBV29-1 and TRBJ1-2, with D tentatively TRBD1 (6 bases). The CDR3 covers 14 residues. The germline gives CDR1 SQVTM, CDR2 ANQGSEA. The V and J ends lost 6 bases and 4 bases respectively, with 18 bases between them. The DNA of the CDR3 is TGCAGCGTCGCTGACAGGCTTTCTAGCTATGGCTACACCTTC. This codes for CSVADRLSSYGYTF.

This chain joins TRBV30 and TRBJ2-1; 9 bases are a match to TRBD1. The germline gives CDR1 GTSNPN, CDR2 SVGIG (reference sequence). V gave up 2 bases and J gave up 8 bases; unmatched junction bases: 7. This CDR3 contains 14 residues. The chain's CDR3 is CAWSFGQGMDEQFF. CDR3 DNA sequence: TGTGCCTGGAGTTTCGGACAGGGGATGGATGAGCAGTTCTTC.